The source of this TCR beta chain is a study of T cells in Graves' hyperthyroidism and ophthalmopathy. Study-level background: Peripheral blood was taken when the disease was first diagnosed, before any treatment began. Study-wide points: Peripheral blood also featured most of the thyroid clonotypes expanded above 0.001.

Comment on this clonotype: As yet, its antigen is unknown.

The germline V gene encodes CDR1 SEHNR and CDR2 FQNEAQ (reference sequence). Deletions cut 1 base from V and 12 bases from J, with 12 bases between. The CDR3 spans 12 residues. There were TCR beta CDR3 regions amplified from RNA transcripts. The HTBI primer set drove a first-round RT-PCR of the TCR CDR3. Using its own MiXCR run on the multiplex PCR reads, TCRdb lists one record per CDR3 protein. The sample records 400,000 to 500,000 distinct CDR3 sequences, 14% to 15% being singletons. Specimen: blood. The chain joins TRBV7-9 to TRBJ1-1; D gene ambiguous. The sequence derives from a man between 18 and 35 years old with Graves' ophthalmopathy. For the CDR3, the DNA is TGTGCCAGCAGCTTAGGCTCTTGGCAAACTTTCTTT. This codes for CASSLGSWQTFF.